The entry below describes one T cell receptor beta chain. Sequencing used immunoSEQ multiplex PCR; TCRdb keeps in-frame clones, though not all of them. The repertoire holds more than 70,000 clones, with less than 95% as singletons. These data come from a study of T cell responses to AZD1222 COVID-19 vaccine. Germline V gives CDR1 SGDLS, CDR2 YYNGEE. The CDR3 consists of 17 residues. The junction had 9 bases not matched to a gene; V was cut back by 3 bases and J by 1 base. The chain recombines TRBV9 with TRBJ1-3; TRBD1 aligns across 8 bases. This TCR came from an adult who received the AZD1222 COVID-19 vaccine. The source material was peripheral blood, sampled 28 days after the second AZD1222 dose. Here the CDR3 DNA reads TGTGCCAGCAGCGAGAACAGGGGGATGTTTTCTGGAAACACCATATATTTT. Translation: CASSENRGMFSGNTIYF. Using reference TRBV9 and TRBJ1-3 for the parts outside the CDR3, the full variable domain is DSGVTQTPKHLITATGQRVTLRCSPRSGDLSVYWYQQSLDQGLQFLIQYYNGEERAKGNILERFSAQQFPDLHSELNLSSLELGDSALYFCASSENRGMFSGNTIYFGEGSWLTVV.